The source of this TCR beta chain is a study of blood T cells in healthy people across ages. Study-wide points: A roughly linear age-dependent decrease characterized TCR beta diversity per million T cells. One million T cells yielded diversity estimates that were considered underestimates.

About this clonotype itself: As yet, its antigen is unknown. A junction boundary mismatches the germline segment, possibly from a read error.

The CDR3 has 16 residues. Germline V gene data show CDR1 as SGHRS and CDR2 as YFSETQ. For the second PCR, which ran for about 6 to 11 cycles, a sample-barcoded 5' primer and a J-beta primer mix were used. In TCRdb, the 5' RACE reads were re-called with MiXCR into one record per CDR3 protein. The sample lists over 1.5 million distinct CDR3 sequences; about 50% were seen once. The clonotype originates from a middle-aged woman in good health. This sequence joins TRBV5-1 and TRBJ2-3, with 12 bases identical to TRBD2. Material: blood. The CDR3 protein is CASSPGTSGHTDTQYF. In DNA, the CDR3 is TGTGCCAGCAGCCCCGGGACTAGCGGGCACACAGATACGCAGTATTTT.